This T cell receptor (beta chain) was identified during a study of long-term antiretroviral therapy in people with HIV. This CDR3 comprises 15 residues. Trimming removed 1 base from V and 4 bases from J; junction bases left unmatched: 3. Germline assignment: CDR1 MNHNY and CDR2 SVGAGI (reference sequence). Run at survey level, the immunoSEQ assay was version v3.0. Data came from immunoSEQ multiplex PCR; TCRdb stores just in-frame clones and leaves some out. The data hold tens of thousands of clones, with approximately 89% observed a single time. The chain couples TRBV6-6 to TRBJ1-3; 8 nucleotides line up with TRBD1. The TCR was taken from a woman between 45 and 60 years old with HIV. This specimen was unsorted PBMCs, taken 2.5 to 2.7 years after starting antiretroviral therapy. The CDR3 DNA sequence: TGTGCCAGCAGTTACTTTACAGGGGGGGGAAACACCATATATTTT. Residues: CASSYFTGGGNTIYF.